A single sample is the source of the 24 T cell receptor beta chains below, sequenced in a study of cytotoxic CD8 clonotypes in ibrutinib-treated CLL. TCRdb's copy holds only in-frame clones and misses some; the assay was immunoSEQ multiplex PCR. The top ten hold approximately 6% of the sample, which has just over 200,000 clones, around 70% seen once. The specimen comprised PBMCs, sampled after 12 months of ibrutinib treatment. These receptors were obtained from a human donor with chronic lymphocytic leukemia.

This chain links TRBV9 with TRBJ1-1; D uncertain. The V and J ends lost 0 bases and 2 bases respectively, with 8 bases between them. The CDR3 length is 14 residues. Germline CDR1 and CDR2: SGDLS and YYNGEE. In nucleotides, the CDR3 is TGTGCCAGCAGCGTAGTTGTGGGCAACACTGAAGCTTTCTTT. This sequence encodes CASSVVVGNTEAFF.

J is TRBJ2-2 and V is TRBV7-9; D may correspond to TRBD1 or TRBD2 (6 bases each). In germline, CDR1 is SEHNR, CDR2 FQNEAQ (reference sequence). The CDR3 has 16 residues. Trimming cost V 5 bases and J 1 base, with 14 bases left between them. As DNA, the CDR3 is TGTGCCAGCAGCCCACCTGCGGGACAGAACACCGGGGAGCTGTTTTTT. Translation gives CASSPPAGQNTGELFF.

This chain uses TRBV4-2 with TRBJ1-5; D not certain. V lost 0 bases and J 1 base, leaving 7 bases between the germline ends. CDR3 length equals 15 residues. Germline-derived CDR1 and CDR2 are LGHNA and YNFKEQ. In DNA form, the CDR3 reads TGTGCCAGCAGCCAAGATTGGCTAAGCAATCAGCCCCAGCATTTT. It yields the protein CASSQDWLSNQPQHF.

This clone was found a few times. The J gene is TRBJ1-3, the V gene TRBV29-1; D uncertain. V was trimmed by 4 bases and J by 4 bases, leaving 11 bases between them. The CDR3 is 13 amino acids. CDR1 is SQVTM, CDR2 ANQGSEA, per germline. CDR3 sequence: CSVVGLGGNTIYF. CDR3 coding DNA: TGCAGCGTTGTGGGGTTGGGCGGAAACACCATATATTTT. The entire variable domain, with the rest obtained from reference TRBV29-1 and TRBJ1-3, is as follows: SAVISQKPSRDICQRGTSLTIQCQVDSQVTMMFWYRQQPGQSLTLIATANQGSEATYESGFVIDKFPISRPNLTFSTLTVSNMSPEDSSIYLCSVVGLGGNTIYFGEGSWLTVV.

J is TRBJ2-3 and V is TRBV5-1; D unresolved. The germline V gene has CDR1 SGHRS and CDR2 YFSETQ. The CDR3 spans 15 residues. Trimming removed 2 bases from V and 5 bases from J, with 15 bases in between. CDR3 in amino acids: CASSLGLWGGDTQYF. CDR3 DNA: TGCGCCAGCAGCTTAGGTTTATGGGGTGGAGATACGCAGTATTTT.

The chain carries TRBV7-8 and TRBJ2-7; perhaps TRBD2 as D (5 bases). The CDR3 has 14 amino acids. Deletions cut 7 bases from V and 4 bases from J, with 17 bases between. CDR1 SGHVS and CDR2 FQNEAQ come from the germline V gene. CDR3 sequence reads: CASTSSSTLYEQYF. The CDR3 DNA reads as TGTGCCAGCACCTCCTCTAGCACCCTATACGAGCAGTACTTC.

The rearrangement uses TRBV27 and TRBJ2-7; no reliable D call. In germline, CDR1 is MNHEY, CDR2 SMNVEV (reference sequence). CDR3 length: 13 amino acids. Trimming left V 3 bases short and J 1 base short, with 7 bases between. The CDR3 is CASSFAGSYEQYF. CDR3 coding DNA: TGTGCCAGCAGTTTCGCCGGGTCCTACGAGCAGTACTTC.

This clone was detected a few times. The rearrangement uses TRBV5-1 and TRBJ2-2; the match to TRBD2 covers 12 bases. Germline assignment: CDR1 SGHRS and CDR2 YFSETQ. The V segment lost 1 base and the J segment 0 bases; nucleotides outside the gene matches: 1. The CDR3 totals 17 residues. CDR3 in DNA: TGCGCCAGCAGCTTGACTAGCGGGAGGCCGAACACCGGGGAGCTGTTTTTT. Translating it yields CASSLTSGRPNTGELFF.

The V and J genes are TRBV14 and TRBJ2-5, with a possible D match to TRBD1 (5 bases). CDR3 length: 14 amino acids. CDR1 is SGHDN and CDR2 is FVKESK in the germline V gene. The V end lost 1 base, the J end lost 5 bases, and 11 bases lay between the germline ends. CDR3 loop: CASSQVLKGETQYF. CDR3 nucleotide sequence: TGTGCCAGCAGCCAAGTTCTAAAGGGGGAGACCCAGTACTTC.

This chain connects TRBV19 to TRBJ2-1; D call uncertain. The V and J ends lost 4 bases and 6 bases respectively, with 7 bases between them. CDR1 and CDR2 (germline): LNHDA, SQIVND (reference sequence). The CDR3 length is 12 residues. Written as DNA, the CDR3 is TGTGCCAGTAGTAGCGTTTTCAATGAGCAGTTCTTC. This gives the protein CASSSVFNEQFF. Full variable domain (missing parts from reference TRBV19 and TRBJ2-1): DGGITQSPKYLFRKEGQNVTLSCEQNLNHDAMYWYRQDPGQGLRLIYYSQIVNDFQKGDIAEGYSVSREKKESFPLTVTSAQKNPTAFYLCASSSVFNEQFFGPGTRLTVL.

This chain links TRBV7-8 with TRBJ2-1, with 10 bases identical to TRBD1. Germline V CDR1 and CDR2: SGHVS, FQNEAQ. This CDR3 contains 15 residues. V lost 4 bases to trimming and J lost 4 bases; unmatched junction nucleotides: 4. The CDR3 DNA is TGTGCCAGCAGCTCCCGGACAGGGGGGTACAATGAGCAGTTCTTC. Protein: CASSSRTGGYNEQFF.

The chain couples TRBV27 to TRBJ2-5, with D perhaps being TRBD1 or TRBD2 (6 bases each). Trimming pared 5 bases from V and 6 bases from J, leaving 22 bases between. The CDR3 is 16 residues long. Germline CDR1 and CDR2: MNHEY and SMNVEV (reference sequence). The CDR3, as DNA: TGTGCCAGCAGTCCTTATACCCAAACAGGGAGGCAGACCCAGTACTTC. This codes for CASSPYTQTGRQTQYF.

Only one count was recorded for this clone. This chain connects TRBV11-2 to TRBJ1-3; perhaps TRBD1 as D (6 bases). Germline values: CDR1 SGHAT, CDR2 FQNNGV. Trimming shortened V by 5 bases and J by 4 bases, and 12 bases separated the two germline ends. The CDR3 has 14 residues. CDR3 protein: CASSQRGTGNTIYF. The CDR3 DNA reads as TGTGCCAGCAGCCAGCGGGGGACAGGAAACACCATATATTTT.

The chain's CDR3 is CASDLGRGYEQYF. The DNA for the CDR3 is TGTGCCAGCGACCTGGGCAGGGGATACGAGCAGTACTTC. This chain links TRBV4-2 with TRBJ2-7, with D possibly being TRBD1 (6 bases). The germline V gene encodes CDR1 LGHNA and CDR2 YNFKEQ. V was shortened by 8 bases and J by 4 bases, with 15 bases between the two germline ends. The CDR3 length is 13 residues.

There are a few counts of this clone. For the CDR3, the DNA is TGTGCCAGCAGTTACCCAAAATCAGGGGGCCATGGCTACACCTTC. This translates into CASSYPKSGGHGYTF. The J gene is TRBJ1-2, the V gene TRBV6-5; 8 bases map to TRBD1. With 2 bases clipped from V and 6 bases from J, the junction kept 8 bases outside the gene matches. This CDR3 comprises 15 residues. Germline assignment: CDR1 MNHEY and CDR2 SVGAGI.

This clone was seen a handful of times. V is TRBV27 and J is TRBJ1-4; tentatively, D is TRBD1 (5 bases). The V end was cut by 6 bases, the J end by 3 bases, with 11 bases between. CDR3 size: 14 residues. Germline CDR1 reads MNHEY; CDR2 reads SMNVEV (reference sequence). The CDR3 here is CASSWDFSNEKLFF. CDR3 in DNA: TGTGCCAGCAGCTGGGACTTCTCTAATGAAAAACTGTTTTTT.

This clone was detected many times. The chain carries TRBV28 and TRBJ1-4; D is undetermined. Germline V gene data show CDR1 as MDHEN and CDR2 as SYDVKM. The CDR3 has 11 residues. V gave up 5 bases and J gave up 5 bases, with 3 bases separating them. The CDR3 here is CASSRNEKLFF. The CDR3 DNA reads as TGTGCCAGCAGTCGGAATGAAAAACTGTTTTTT.

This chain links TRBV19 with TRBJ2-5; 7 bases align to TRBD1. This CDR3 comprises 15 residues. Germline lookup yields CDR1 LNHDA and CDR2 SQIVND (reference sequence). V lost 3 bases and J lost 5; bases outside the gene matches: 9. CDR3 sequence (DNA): TGTGCCAGTAGTATCCTACTGACAGGGTCGGAGACCCAGTACTTC. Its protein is CASSILLTGSETQYF. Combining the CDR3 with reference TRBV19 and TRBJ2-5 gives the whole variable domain DGGITQSPKYLFRKEGQNVTLSCEQNLNHDAMYWYRQDPGQGLRLIYYSQIVNDFQKGDIAEGYSVSREKKESFPLTVTSAQKNPTAFYLCASSILLTGSETQYFGPGTRLLVL.

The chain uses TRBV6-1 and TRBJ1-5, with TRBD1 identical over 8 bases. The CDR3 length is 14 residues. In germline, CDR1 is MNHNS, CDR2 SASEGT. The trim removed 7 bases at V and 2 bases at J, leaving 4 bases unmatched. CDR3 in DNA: TGTGCCAGCACCCAGACAGGGGGCAATCAGCCCCAGCATTTT. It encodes CASTQTGGNQPQHF.

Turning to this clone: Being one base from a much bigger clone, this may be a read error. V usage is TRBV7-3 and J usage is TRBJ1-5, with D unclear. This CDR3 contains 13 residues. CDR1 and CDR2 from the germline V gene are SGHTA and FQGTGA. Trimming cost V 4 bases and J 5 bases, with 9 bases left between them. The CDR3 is CASSSRRDQPQHF. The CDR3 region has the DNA TGTGCCAGCAGCTCCCGACGGGATCAGCCCCAGCATTTT.

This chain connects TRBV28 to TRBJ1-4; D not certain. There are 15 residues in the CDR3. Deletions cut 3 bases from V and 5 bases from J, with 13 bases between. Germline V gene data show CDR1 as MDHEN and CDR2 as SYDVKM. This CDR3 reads CASSLVPAVNEKLFF. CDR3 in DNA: TGTGCCAGCAGTTTGGTTCCGGCAGTCAATGAAAAACTGTTTTTT.

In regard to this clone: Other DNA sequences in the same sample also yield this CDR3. CDR3 DNA: TGTGCCTGGAGTGTTGAAGGAAATCAGCCCCAGCATTTT. It encodes CAWSVEGNQPQHF. The rearrangement uses TRBV30 and TRBJ1-5; no clear D gene. Germline V gene sequence: CDR1 GTSNPN, CDR2 SVGIG (reference sequence). Trimming cost V 0 bases and J 4 bases, with 7 bases left between them. CDR3 size: 13 residues.

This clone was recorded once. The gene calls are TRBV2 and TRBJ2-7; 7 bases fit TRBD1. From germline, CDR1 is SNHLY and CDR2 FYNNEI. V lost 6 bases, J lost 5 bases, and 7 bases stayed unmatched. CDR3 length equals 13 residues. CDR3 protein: CASSADRVNEQYF. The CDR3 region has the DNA TGTGCCAGCAGCGCCGACAGGGTAAACGAGCAGTACTTC.

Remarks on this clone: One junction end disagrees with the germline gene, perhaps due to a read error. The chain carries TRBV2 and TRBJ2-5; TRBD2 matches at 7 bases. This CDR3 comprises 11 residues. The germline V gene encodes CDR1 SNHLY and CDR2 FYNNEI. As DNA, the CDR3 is TGTGTCAGCAGTGAGGGGAGGGCCCAGTACTTC. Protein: CVSSEGRAQYF.